The rows below give T cell receptor beta chains drawn from one sample of a study of T cell responses to AZD1222 COVID-19 vaccine. Sequencing was performed with immunoSEQ multiplex PCR; in TCRdb, only in-frame clones are kept and a portion is missing. The sample lists approximately 170,000 clones; roughly nine tenths were seen once. Source: peripheral blood, taken on day 0 of AZD1222 vaccination. These receptors originate from an adult in good health. The CDR3 runs from the conserved cysteine through the conserved F or W. The order of the fields is V gene, J gene, CDR3 length, CDR3 protein.

V: TRBV9; J: TRBJ2-1; length: 13; CDR3: CASSAGAYNEQFF
V: TRBV12-3/TRBV12-4; J: TRBJ2-1; length: 12; CDR3: CASSLVGNEQFF
V: TRBV30; J: TRBJ1-5; length: 15; CDR3: CAWSLPGASNQPQHF
V: TRBV27; J: TRBJ1-5; length: 15; CDR3: CASSLGLWGNQPQHF
V: TRBV29-1; J: TRBJ2-2; length: 15; CDR3: CSVEVGLANTGELFF
V: TRBV6-4; J: TRBJ1-5; length: 18; CDR3: CASSSSVADANSNQPQHF
V: TRBV4-1; J: TRBJ2-5; length: 17; CDR3: CASSQVVAGGRGETQYF
V: TRBV7-3; J: TRBJ2-3; length: 16; CDR3: CASSVSGGAFTDTQYF
V: TRBV6-5; J: TRBJ1-1; length: 15; CDR3: CASSPRTQGGTEAFF
V: TRBV2; J: TRBJ1-3; length: 13; CDR3: CASRGTSGNTIYF
V: TRBV7-6; J: TRBJ1-1; length: 15; CDR3: CASSSGTGAGTEAFF
V: TRBV28; J: TRBJ1-2; length: 17; CDR3: CASSYTRDRGYLAGYTF
V: TRBV4-1; J: TRBJ2-1; length: 14; CDR3: CASSQTGVDNEQFF
V: TRBV28; J: TRBJ2-7; length: 15; CDR3: CASSSNRGSLYEQYF
V: TRBV12-3/TRBV12-4; J: TRBJ1-3; length: 13; CDR3: CASGPGGFNTIYF
V: TRBV9; J: TRBJ2-3; length: 14; CDR3: CASSSISVTDTQYF
V: TRBV5-1; J: TRBJ1-6; length: 14; CDR3: CASSFNSLNSPLHF
V: TRBV28; J: TRBJ2-2; length: 21; CDR3: CASRARTGTGRRNGNTGELFF
V: TRBV9; J: TRBJ1-5; length: 15; CDR3: CARPGPGQSNQPQHF
V: TRBV9; J: TRBJ1-1; length: 14; CDR3: CASSAAGANTEAFF
V: TRBV27; J: TRBJ1-6; length: 13; CDR3: CASSYNRDSPLHF
V: TRBV7-9; J: TRBJ2-1; length: 14; CDR3: CASTLARDANEQFF
V: TRBV7-9; J: TRBJ2-7; length: 14; CDR3: CASSWTSGGNEQYF
V: TRBV15; J: TRBJ1-1; length: 17; CDR3: CATSRDGEGEMNTEAFF
V: TRBV29-1; J: TRBJ2-4; length: 14; CDR3: CSVGPTGEGNIQYF
V: TRBV7-2; J: TRBJ1-1; length: 13; CDR3: CASSLAYAEEAFF
V: TRBV11-2; J: TRBJ1-1; length: 16; CDR3: CASSRHKTLMNTEAFF
V: TRBV7-8; J: TRBJ1-1; length: 17; CDR3: CASTQFWAGGGWTEAFF
V: TRBV18; J: TRBJ2-2; length: 14; CDR3: CASSPRTGTGELFF
V: TRBV7-6; J: TRBJ1-5; length: 16; CDR3: CASSLAGPGNNQPQHF
V: TRBV27; J: TRBJ2-2; length: 14; CDR3: CASSPDWDPGELFF
V: TRBV27; J: TRBJ1-4; length: 14; CDR3: CASSFDRADEKLFF
V: TRBV5-1; J: TRBJ2-2; length: 14; CDR3: CASSLGGPTGELFF
V: TRBV18; J: TRBJ1-2; length: 11; CDR3: CASSSVYGYTF
V: TRBV9; J: TRBJ2-3; length: 17; CDR3: CASSARTALHSTDTQYF
V: TRBV28; J: TRBJ2-1; length: 13; CDR3: CASSLSSGNEQFF
V: TRBV27; J: TRBJ2-3; length: 17; CDR3: CASSPLAGVGLTDTQYF
V: TRBV29-1; J: TRBJ1-4; length: 11; CDR3: CSVARNEKLFF
V: TRBV19; J: TRBJ2-7; length: 16; CDR3: CASSIGQGAIAYEQYF
V: TRBV11-2; J: TRBJ1-1; length: 15; CDR3: CASSLDIAANTEAFF
V: TRBV7-8; J: TRBJ2-2; length: 14; CDR3: CASSEGQITGELFF
V: TRBV7-9; J: TRBJ1-4; length: 15; CDR3: CASSFPGQGGEKLFF
V: TRBV6-2/TRBV6-3; J: TRBJ2-2; length: 12; CDR3: CASSTGTGELFF
V: TRBV7-9; J: TRBJ2-5; length: 11; CDR3: CASSSQETQYF
V: TRBV15; J: TRBJ2-7; length: 17; CDR3: CATSTSVGRGDIYEQYF
V: TRBV19; J: TRBJ1-5; length: 14; CDR3: CASSMDIFNLNQHF
V: TRBV5-1; J: TRBJ2-3; length: 16; CDR3: CASSFGQGGASDTQYF
V: TRBV2; J: TRBJ1-1; length: 11; CDR3: CASSRDTEAFF
V: TRBV11-2; J: TRBJ2-1; length: 16; CDR3: CASSPSWPREISEQFF
V: TRBV7-9; J: TRBJ2-3; length: 14; CDR3: CASSLSTVGDTQYF
V: TRBV7-2; J: TRBJ1-5; length: 14; CDR3: CASSFSGALGPQHF
V: TRBV9; J: TRBJ2-5; length: 15; CDR3: CASSVGPGNQETQYF
V: TRBV5-5; J: TRBJ2-3; length: 14; CDR3: CASSLAPGTDTQYF
V: TRBV5-8; J: TRBJ1-5; length: 13; CDR3: CASSLDQGQPQHF
V: TRBV28; J: TRBJ2-3; length: 16; CDR3: CASSFNRYEGTDTQYF
V: TRBV6-5; J: TRBJ1-5; length: 15; CDR3: CASSYGAGFNQPQHF
V: TRBV18; J: TRBJ2-2; length: 16; CDR3: CASSRGGGANTGELFF
V: TRBV4-1; J: TRBJ1-6; length: 17; CDR3: CASSQTPGTIYNSPLHF
V: TRBV24-1; J: TRBJ2-3; length: 17; CDR3: CATSAKDGTGPTDTQYF